This paragraph reports one T cell receptor beta chain. This entry is derived from a study of control samples from healthy donors and cancer patients. The repertoire was sequenced with immunoSEQ multiplex PCR; TCRdb's copy has only in-frame clones and lacks some. The sample includes roughly 200,000 clones, about 95% of them seen just once. Sequenced: blood. The clonotype originates from a middle-aged man in good health.

Here the CDR3 DNA reads TGTGCCATCAGTGAGTCGCGGGGGGTAACTGAAGCTTTCTTT. It specifies CAISESRGVTEAFF. The genes are TRBV10-3 and TRBJ1-1, with D possibly matching TRBD1 (5 bases). Per the germline V gene, CDR1 is ENHRY and CDR2 is SYGVKD. The CDR3 sequence is 14 residues long. V was clipped by 0 bases and J by 5 bases, with 10 bases between them.